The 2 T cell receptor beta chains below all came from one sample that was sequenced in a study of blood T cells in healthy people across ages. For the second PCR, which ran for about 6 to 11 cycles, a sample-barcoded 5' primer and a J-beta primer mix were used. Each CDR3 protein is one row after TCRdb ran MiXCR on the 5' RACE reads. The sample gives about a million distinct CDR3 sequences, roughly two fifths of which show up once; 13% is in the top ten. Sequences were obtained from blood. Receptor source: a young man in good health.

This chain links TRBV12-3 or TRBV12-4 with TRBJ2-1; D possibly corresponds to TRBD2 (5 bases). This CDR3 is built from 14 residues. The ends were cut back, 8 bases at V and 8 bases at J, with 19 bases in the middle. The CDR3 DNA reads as TGTGCCAGCTCATGGACCTTAGCCGGGGATGAGCAGTTCTTC. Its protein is CASSWTLAGDEQFF.

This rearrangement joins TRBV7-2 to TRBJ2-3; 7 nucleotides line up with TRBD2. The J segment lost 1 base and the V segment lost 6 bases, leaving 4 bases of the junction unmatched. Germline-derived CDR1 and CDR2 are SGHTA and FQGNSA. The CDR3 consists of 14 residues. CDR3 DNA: TGTGCCAGCAGAGTAGGGAGGGGCACAGATACGCAGTATTTT. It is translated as CASRVGRGTDTQYF.